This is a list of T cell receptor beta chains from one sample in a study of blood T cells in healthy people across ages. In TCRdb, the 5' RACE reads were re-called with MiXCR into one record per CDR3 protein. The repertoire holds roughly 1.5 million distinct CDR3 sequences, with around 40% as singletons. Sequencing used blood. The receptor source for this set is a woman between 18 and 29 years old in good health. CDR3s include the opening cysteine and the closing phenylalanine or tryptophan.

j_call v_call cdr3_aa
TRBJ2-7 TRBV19 CASSPRTSGAYNEQYF
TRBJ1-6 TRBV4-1 CASSRGGVYNSPLHF
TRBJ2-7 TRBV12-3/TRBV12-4 CASSFTGAGYSYEQYF
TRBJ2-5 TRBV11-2 CASSLDWARRQETQYF
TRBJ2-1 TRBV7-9 CASSHAALANEQFF
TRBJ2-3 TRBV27 CASSTGPNTDTQYF
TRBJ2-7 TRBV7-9 CASTGHQSLEQYF
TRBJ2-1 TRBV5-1 CASSFELAAYNEQFF
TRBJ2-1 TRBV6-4 CASTARPAVSYNEQLF
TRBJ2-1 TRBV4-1 CASSQTGTSGFYLYNEQFF
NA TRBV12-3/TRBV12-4 CASNQEGRVYEQYF
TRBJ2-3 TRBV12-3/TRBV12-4 CASTDRAAGTDTQYF
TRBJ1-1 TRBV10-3 CAISTQNFNTEAFF
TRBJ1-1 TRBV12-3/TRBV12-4 CASSFRGIDTEAFF
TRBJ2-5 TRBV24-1 CATSDLLGGQETQYF
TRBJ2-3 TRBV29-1 CGLRGPTSTDTQYF
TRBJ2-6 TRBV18 CASSPELHSGANVLTF
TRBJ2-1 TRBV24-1 CATSDASGGTYNEQFF
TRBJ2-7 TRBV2 CASSYRVGGNEQYF
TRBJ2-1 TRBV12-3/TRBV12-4 CASSLEASGAYNEQFF
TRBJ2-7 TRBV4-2 CASSQRLAGGRSYEQYF
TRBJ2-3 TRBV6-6 CATHFRPQYF
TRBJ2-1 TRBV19 CASSWGYNEQFF
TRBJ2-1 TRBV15 CATRRIQQYHNEQFF
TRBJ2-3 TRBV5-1 CASEQGSTDTQYF
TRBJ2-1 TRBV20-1 CSANGHRYNEQFF
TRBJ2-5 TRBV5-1 CASSLARGAIQETQYF
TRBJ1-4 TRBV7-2 CASSSIIEGADEKLFF
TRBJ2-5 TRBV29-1 CSTRTGERETQYF
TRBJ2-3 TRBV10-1 CASSERLDHTDTQYF
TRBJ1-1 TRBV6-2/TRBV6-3 CASTNPGARNTEAFF
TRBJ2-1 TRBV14 CASSHALSSYNEQFF
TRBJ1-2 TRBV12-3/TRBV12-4 CASSSVPHGYTF
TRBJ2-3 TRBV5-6 CASSFRGQGPLTTQYF
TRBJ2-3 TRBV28 CASSSGGRGGDTQYF
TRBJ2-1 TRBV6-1 CASSEAEPGLYEQFF
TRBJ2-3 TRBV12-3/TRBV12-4 CASSLRDRASQVDTQYF
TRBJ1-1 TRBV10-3 CAIGQFGAEAFF
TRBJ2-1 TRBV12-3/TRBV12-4 CASSSTIGSYNEQFF
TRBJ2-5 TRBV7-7 CASSRSGLQETQYF